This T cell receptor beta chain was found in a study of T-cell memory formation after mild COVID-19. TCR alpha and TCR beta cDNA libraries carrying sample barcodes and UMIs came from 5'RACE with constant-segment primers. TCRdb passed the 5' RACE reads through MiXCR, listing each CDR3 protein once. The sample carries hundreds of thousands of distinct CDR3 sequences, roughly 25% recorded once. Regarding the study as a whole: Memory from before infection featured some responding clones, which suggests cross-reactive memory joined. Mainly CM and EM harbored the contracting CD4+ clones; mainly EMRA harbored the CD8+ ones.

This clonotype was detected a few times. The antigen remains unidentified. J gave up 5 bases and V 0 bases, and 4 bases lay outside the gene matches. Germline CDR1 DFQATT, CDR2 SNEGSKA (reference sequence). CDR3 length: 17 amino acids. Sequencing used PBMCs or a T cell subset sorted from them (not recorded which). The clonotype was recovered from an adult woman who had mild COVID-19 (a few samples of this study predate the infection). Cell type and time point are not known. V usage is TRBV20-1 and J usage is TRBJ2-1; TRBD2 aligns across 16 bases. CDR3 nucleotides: TGCAGTGCTAGAGATGTCGGGACTAGCGGGGGGGACAATGAGCAGTTCTTC. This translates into CSARDVGTSGGDNEQFF.